This TCR beta chain was identified in a study of cytomegalovirus exposure and HLA in healthy donors. The PCR was carried out with 60 Vbeta primers and 13 Jbeta primers. Sequencing used immunoSEQ multiplex PCR; TCRdb keeps in-frame clones, though not all of them. Recorded for this sample: roughly 110,000 clones. The source is a man aged 30 to 39 in good health and CMV-seronegative. Sequenced input: PBMCs.

CDR3 sequence: CASSLGQGNTEAFF. The CDR3 nucleotides read TGTGCCAGCAGCTTAGGGCAGGGGAACACTGAAGCTTTCTTT. This rearrangement joins TRBV7-2 to TRBJ1-1, with D possibly being TRBD1 (5 bases). The V end lost 1 base, the J end lost 1 base, and 7 bases lay between the germline ends. Germline CDR1 reads SGHTA; CDR2 reads FQGNSA. The CDR3 has 14 amino acids.